This T cell receptor (beta chain) was documented in a study of Graves' ophthalmopathy and Graves' hyperthyroidism. The wider study: Peripheral blood collection took place at initial diagnosis, before any treatment.

RNA transcripts were the source from which TCR beta CDR3 regions were amplified. Scientists carried out first-round RT-PCR using HTBI primers and then a second-round multiplex PCR. TCRdb re-analysed the multiplex PCR reads in MiXCR, keeping a single row per CDR3 protein. The sample consists of roughly 400,000 distinct CDR3 sequences, approximately 16% of them appearing once. A note on this clonotype: Its antigen is not identified.

Clinical symptoms and serum thyroxine were used for diagnosis; TRAb, thyroid ultrasound and orbital computed tomography were also relied on. PBMCs were isolated by Ficoll-Paque density gradient centrifugation, using about 10 ml of fresh peripheral blood as the starting material. The study, taken as a whole, reports: Using a 13-signature model, the authors split ophthalmopathy from stable hyperthyroidism, with roughly 90% sensitivity and around 84% specificity.

The receptor was isolated from a young woman with Graves' ophthalmopathy. Sample: peripheral blood.

CDR3 coding DNA: TGCGCCAGCAGCTTGGTGGGCGCAGAGACCCAGTACTTC. Translation: CASSLVGAETQYF. The chain employs TRBV5-1 and TRBJ2-5; D gene unclear. Trimming left V 0 bases short and J 4 bases short, with 7 bases between. CDR3 length: 13 residues. Germline CDR1 and CDR2: SGHRS and YFSETQ. The complete variable domain, with remaining parts taken from reference TRBV5-1 and TRBJ2-5, reads KAGVTQTPRYLIKTRGQQVTLSCSPISGHRSVSWYQQTPGQGLQFLFEYFSETQRNKGNFPGRFSGRQFSNSRSEMNVSTLELGDSALYLCASSLVGAETQYFGPGTRLLVL.